The 22 T cell receptor beta chains given below trace back to one sample, sequenced in a study of STAT5B mutations in CD4+ large granular lymphocyte leukemia. Generated by immunoSEQ multiplex PCR, the TCRdb table keeps only in-frame clones and is missing some. The table has about 30,000 clones, roughly 77% seen once. The source material was CD4+ T cells from blood buffy coats. Receptor source: a human donor in good health.

This clone showed up just once. V is TRBV5-1 and J is TRBJ2-1; 7 bases map to TRBD2. The germline V gene encodes CDR1 SGHRS and CDR2 YFSETQ. V shed 5 bases, J shed 0 bases, and the junction held 8 bases outside the gene matches. This CDR3 region has 16 residues. The CDR3 bases are TGCGCCAGCAGTAAGGTAGCGGGCAGCTCCTACAATGAGCAGTTCTTC. It is translated as CASSKVAGSSYNEQFF.

The chain uses TRBV2 and TRBJ2-3; a weak D match, TRBD2 (5 bases). The V gene's germline CDR1 is SNHLY and CDR2 FYNNEI. V lost 4 bases and J lost 6, with 14 bases in between. CDR3 length equals 14 residues. The DNA for the CDR3 is TGTGCCAGCAGTGTAGGTTCGGGGTGGGATACGCAGTATTTT. It is translated as CASSVGSGWDTQYF.

This clone occurred once. The rearrangement joins TRBV12-5 to TRBJ2-7; 7 positions agree with TRBD2. Germline CDR1 LGHNT, CDR2 FRNRAP. The CDR3 consists of 11 residues. Losses at the gene ends were 8 bases for V and 4 bases for J; bases not matched to a gene: 2. This CDR3 reads CASSGGYEQYF. In DNA, the CDR3 is TGTGCTAGTTCCGGGGGGTACGAGCAGTACTTC.

This clone has just a few counts. The chain uses TRBV27 and TRBJ1-5; 7 bases are a match to TRBD1. Germline CDR1 is MNHEY and CDR2 is SMNVEV (reference sequence). This CDR3 has 15 amino acids. After removal of 4 bases from V and 4 bases from J, the junction contained 7 bases not matched to a gene. CDR3 region: CASSSSGTANQPQHF. The CDR3, as DNA: TGTGCCAGCAGTTCATCCGGGACAGCGAATCAGCCCCAGCATTTT.

The chain recombines TRBV5-4 with TRBJ2-1, with D possibly TRBD1 on 5 matching bases. Germline V gives CDR1 SGHNT, CDR2 YYREEE (reference sequence). The CDR3 length is 15 residues. Trimming took 5 bases from V and 1 from J, leaving 13 bases between them. The CDR3 loop is CASSSPKGSYNEQFF. The CDR3 nucleotides are TGTGCCAGCAGTTCCCCAAAGGGGTCCTACAATGAGCAGTTCTTC.

This rearrangement joins TRBV9 to TRBJ2-7, with a weak D call TRBD2 (6 bases). V was pared by 0 bases and J by 4 bases, with 11 bases between. Germline V gene data show CDR1 as SGDLS and CDR2 as YYNGEE. The CDR3 loop spans 14 amino acids. The CDR3 region is CASSVDGGYYEQYF. Here the CDR3 DNA reads TGTGCCAGCAGCGTAGATGGAGGGTATTACGAGCAGTACTTC.

This chain joins TRBV19 and TRBJ1-6; TRBD1 is a possible D gene (6 bases). Trimming cost V 7 bases and J 5 bases, with 15 bases left between them. From germline, CDR1 is LNHDA and CDR2 SQIVND (reference sequence). CDR3 size: 15 residues. This CDR3 is CASTEGGRNNSPLHF. The CDR3 DNA is TGTGCCAGTACCGAGGGGGGCCGAAATAATTCACCCCTCCACTTT.

V and J are TRBV5-8 and TRBJ1-5, with TRBD1 matching over 7 bases. This CDR3 region has 15 residues. Germline V CDR1 and CDR2: SGHTS, YDEGEE. J gave up 1 base and V 3 bases, and 4 bases lay outside the gene matches. Written as DNA, the CDR3 is TGTGCCAGCAGCTCGGGACAGAGAAGCAATCAGCCCCAGCATTTT. Amino acids: CASSSGQRSNQPQHF. The full variable domain, rest sourced from reference TRBV5-8 and TRBJ1-5, is EAGVTQSPTHLIKTRGQQATLRCSPISGHTSVYWYQQALGLGLQFLLWYDEGEERNRGNFPPRFSGRQFPNYSSELNVNALELEDSALYLCASSSGQRSNQPQHFGDGTRLSIL.

The chain joins TRBV19 to TRBJ2-7; 10 bases align to TRBD1. V was clipped by 6 bases and J by 2 bases; unmatched bases: 7. CDR1 LNHDA and CDR2 SQIVND come from the germline V gene (reference sequence). The CDR3 is made up of 15 amino acids. For the CDR3, the DNA is TGTGCCAGTAGAAACGAGACAGGGGGCGCCTACGAGCAGTACTTC. Protein product: CASRNETGGAYEQYF.

Only one count was recorded for this clone. V is TRBV19 and J is TRBJ2-5; 11 positions match TRBD1. The CDR3 covers 16 residues. CDR1 is LNHDA and CDR2 is SQIVND in the germline V gene (reference sequence). The ends lost 5 bases at V and 0 bases at J; junction bases unmatched: 5. As DNA, the CDR3 is TGTGCCAGTAGTCCCGGGACAGGGGGGTACCAAGAGACCCAGTACTTC. Translated, it gives CASSPGTGGYQETQYF.

The chain recombines TRBV27 with TRBJ2-1; D is undetermined. V was cut by 0 bases and J by 2 bases, with 8 bases left in between. The CDR3 totals 15 residues. Germline loops: CDR1 MNHEY, CDR2 SMNVEV (reference sequence). The CDR3 sequence: CASSLSGLPYNEQFF. The CDR3 DNA reads TGTGCCAGCAGTTTATCAGGGCTCCCCTACAATGAGCAGTTCTTC.

V is TRBV5-5 and J is TRBJ2-2, with unresolved D. Germline CDR1 reads SGHKS; CDR2 reads YYEKEE (reference sequence). CDR3 length: 14 amino acids. V dropped 10 bases and J dropped 4 bases, with 17 bases sitting between them. The CDR3 loop reads CAVGQELSTGELFF. CDR3 DNA sequence: TGTGCCGTTGGGCAAGAATTATCCACCGGGGAGCTGTTTTTT.

The genes are TRBV5-6 and TRBJ1-4; D remains unclear. V gave up 4 bases and J gave up 1 base, with 11 bases separating them. Germline V lookup: CDR1 SGHDT, CDR2 YYEEEE. The CDR3 spans 15 residues. The CDR3 loop is CASSGPVITNEKLFF. CDR3 bases: TGTGCCAGCAGCGGGCCGGTGATAACTAATGAAAAACTGTTTTTT.

V usage is TRBV5-8 and J usage is TRBJ2-7; TRBD2 is a possible D gene (6 bases). The V and J ends lost 3 bases and 6 bases respectively, with 16 bases between them. Germline V gene data show CDR1 as SGHTS and CDR2 as YDEGEE. This CDR3 comprises 14 residues. Here the CDR3 DNA reads TGTGCCAGCAGCTCCGGGACGGTGACTAGCGAGCAGTACTTC. It yields the protein CASSSGTVTSEQYF.

This sequence joins TRBV6-6 and TRBJ1-1, with no clear D. V lost 7 bases and J lost 5, with 14 bases in between. The CDR3 contains 13 residues. Germline-derived CDR1 and CDR2 are MNHNY and SVGAGI (reference sequence). The CDR3 is CASTHDGITEAFF. The CDR3 nucleotides are TGTGCCAGCACCCACGACGGGATTACTGAAGCTTTCTTT.

V usage is TRBV30 and J usage is TRBJ1-6; 9 nucleotides agree with TRBD1. After removal of 2 bases from V and 10 bases from J, the junction contained 9 bases not matched to a gene. The CDR3 runs to 15 residues. Germline values: CDR1 GTSNPN, CDR2 SVGIG (reference sequence). Written as DNA, the CDR3 is TGTGCCTGGAGTAGCCCGGGACAGGGCGGATCACCCCTCCACTTT. This gives the protein CAWSSPGQGGSPLHF.

V and J are TRBV28 and TRBJ1-2; the D is unclear. The germline gives CDR1 MDHEN, CDR2 SYDVKM. The CDR3 is 12 residues long. Trimming removed 4 bases at V and 3 bases at J, with 6 bases between. CDR3 DNA sequence: TGTGCCAGCAGTTCGGTGGACTATGGCTACACCTTC. This gives the protein CASSSVDYGYTF.

This chain uses TRBV2 with TRBJ1-5; D is perhaps TRBD1 (5 bases). This CDR3 region has 15 residues. Germline assignment: CDR1 SNHLY and CDR2 FYNNEI. Trimming removed 3 bases from V and 0 bases from J, with 9 bases in between. CDR3 DNA sequence: TGTGCCAGCAGTGATAAGACAGCTAGCAATCAGCCCCAGCATTTT. It is translated as CASSDKTASNQPQHF.

CDR3 loop: CASSIRDRYYGYTF. CDR3 sequence (DNA): TGTGCCAGTAGTATCCGGGACAGATACTATGGCTACACCTTC. This sequence joins TRBV19 and TRBJ1-2; 7 nucleotides match TRBD1. V trimming: 3 bases; J trimming: 3 bases; junction bases outside the gene matches: 4. Germline V CDR1 and CDR2: LNHDA, SQIVND (reference sequence). This CDR3 comprises 14 residues.

This clone was observed a few times. This sequence joins TRBV6-5 and TRBJ1-3, with D maybe TRBD1 (6 bases). Trimming removed 7 bases from V and 3 bases from J, with 10 bases in between. The CDR3 is made up of 13 amino acids. Germline CDR1 and CDR2: MNHEY and SVGAGI. The CDR3 here is CASTQGGGNTIYF. The CDR3 nucleotides are TGTGCCAGCACTCAAGGGGGTGGAAACACCATATATTTT.

The rearrangement joins TRBV5-1 to TRBJ1-5; D not certain. With 4 bases removed from V and 6 bases from J, the gap between germline ends came to 17 bases. This CDR3 has 15 amino acids. CDR1 and CDR2 from the germline V gene are SGHRS and YFSETQ. The CDR3 DNA reads TGCGCCAGCAGCCCCGGCGGAGGGTGGGGTCAGCCCCAGCATTTT. As protein: CASSPGGGWGQPQHF.

The table lists this clone with a count of one. This chain links TRBV19 with TRBJ1-1; D unclear. In germline, CDR1 is LNHDA, CDR2 SQIVND (reference sequence). V was shortened by 3 bases and J by 3 bases, with 20 bases between the two germline ends. The CDR3 consists of 17 residues. The CDR3 region has the DNA TGTGCCAGTAGTATCCCATTTGCGACCTCGGCGGACACTGAAGCTTTCTTT. Its translation is CASSIPFATSADTEAFF. Combining the CDR3 with reference TRBV19 and TRBJ1-1 gives the whole variable domain DGGITQSPKYLFRKEGQNVTLSCEQNLNHDAMYWYRQDPGQGLRLIYYSQIVNDFQKGDIAEGYSVSREKKESFPLTVTSAQKNPTAFYLCASSIPFATSADTEAFFGQGTRLTVV.